Reported below is one T cell receptor (beta chain). The antigen is not known. The data are from a study of cytomegalovirus exposure and HLA in healthy donors. General study findings and limits: Cytomegalovirus-associated status was assigned to some 180 TCR beta chains.

The donors were part of the validation cohort, which consisted of roughly 110 subjects and was separate from the first cohort of about 670 subjects. Assay: immunoSEQ multiplex PCR; the TCRdb copy retains only in-frame clones and omits some. The data show 150,000 or so clones, with 80% to 90% seen just once and about 10% held by the top ten. CDR1 and CDR2 (germline): MNHEY, SMNVEV (reference sequence). V gave up 6 bases and J gave up 9 bases, with 32 bases separating them. The CDR3 spans 18 residues. What was sequenced was PBMCs. The TCR was taken from a woman aged 18 to 35 in good health and CMV-seropositive. V and J are TRBV27 and TRBJ1-1, with a possible D match to TRBD1 (6 bases). The CDR3 region has the DNA TGTGCCAGCAGCCACCCACCAGCAGCCCCACAGGGACGGCGGAAAGCTTTCTTT. Protein: CASSHPPAAPQGRRKAFF.